The T cell receptor beta chain under discussion was sequenced for a study of breast tumors, draining lymph nodes, adjacent tissues. Overall study findings and caveats: The data were judged consistent with most tumor T cells coming from lymph node and expanding in tumor. Tumor and nontumor repertoires were significantly more similar in luminal-like than in basal-like breast cancer. Tumor TCR diversity was below lymph nodes but above nontumor tissue. That most tumor T cells come from lymph nodes remained unproven.

The lymph nodes were axillary draining lymph nodes from breast cancer patients. The CDR3 consists of 19 residues. V was clipped by 0 bases and J by 4 bases; unmatched bases: 15. The V gene's germline CDR1 is LGHNA and CDR2 YNFKEQ. MiXCR, run by TCRdb on the multiplex PCR reads, gives a single entry per CDR3 protein. The data hold around 100,000 distinct CDR3 sequences, with 20% to 25% observed a single time. Worth noting for this clonotype: What it binds is unknown.

The chain uses TRBV4-2 and TRBJ2-5; 9 nucleotides align to TRBD2. The sequence was obtained from a female donor with breast cancer. Some clones in this sample may be carry-over from other donors' samples. The specimen sequenced was axillary lymph node tissue. CDR3 region: CASSQEAGGATGGSETQYF. In DNA, the CDR3 is TGTGCCAGCAGCCAAGAGGCGGGGGGGGCCACCGGGGGGTCAGAGACCCAGTACTTC.